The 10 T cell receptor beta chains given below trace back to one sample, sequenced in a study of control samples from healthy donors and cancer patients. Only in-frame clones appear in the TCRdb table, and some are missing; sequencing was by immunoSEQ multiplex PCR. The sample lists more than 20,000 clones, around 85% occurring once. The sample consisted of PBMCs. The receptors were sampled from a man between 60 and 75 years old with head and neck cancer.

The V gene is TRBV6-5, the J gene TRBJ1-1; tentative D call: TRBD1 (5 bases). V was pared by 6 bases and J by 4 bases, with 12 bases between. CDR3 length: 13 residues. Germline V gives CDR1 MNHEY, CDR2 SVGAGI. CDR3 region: CASSSGTSTEAFF. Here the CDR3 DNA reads TGTGCCAGCAGCTCCGGGACTTCCACTGAAGCTTTCTTT.

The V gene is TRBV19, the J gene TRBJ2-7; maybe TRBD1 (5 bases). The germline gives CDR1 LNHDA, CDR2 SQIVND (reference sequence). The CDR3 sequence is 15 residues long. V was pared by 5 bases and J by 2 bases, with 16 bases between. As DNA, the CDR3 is TGTGCCAGTAGTGACACCAGGGTCCCTACCTACGAGCAGTACTTC. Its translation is CASSDTRVPTYEQYF.

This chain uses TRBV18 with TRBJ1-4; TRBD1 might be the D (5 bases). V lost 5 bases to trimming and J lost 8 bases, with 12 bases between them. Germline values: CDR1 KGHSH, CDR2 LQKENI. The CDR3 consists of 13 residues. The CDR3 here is CASSGGDGEKLFF. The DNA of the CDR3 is TGTGCCAGCTCAGGAGGGGACGGAGAAAAACTGTTTTTT.

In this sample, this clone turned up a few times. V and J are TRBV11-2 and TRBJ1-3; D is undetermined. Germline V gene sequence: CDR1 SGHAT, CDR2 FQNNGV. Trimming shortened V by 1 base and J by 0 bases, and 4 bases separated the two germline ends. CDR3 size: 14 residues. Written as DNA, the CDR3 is TGTGCCAGCAGCTTAGCGGCCTCTGGAAACACCATATATTTT. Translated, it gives CASSLAASGNTIYF. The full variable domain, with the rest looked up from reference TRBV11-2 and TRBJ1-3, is EAGVAQSPRYKIIEKRQSVAFWCNPISGHATLYWYQQILGQGPKLLIQFQNNGVVDDSQLPKDRFSAERLKGVDSTLKIQPAKLEDSAVYLCASSLAASGNTIYFGEGSWLTVV.

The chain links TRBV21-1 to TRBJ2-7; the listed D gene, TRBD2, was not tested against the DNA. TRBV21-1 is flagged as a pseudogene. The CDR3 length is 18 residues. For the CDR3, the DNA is TGTGCCAGCAGCAAAGGACCCCCTTCTAGCGGGAGCTTCCACGAGCAGTACGTC. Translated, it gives CASSKGPPSSGSFHEQYV.

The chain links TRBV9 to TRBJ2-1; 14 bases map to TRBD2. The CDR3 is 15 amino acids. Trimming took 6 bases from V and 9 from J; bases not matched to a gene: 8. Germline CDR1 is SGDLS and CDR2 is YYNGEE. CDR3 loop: CASTFSGTSGSEQFF. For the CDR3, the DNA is TGTGCCAGCACCTTTTCGGGGACTAGCGGGAGTGAGCAGTTCTTC.

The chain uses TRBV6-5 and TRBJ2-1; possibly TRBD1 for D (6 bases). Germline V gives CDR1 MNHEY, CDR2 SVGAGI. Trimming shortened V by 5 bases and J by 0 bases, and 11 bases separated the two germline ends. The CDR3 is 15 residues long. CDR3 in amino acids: CASSPGERSYNEQFF. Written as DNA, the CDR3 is TGTGCCAGCAGTCCAGGGGAACGCTCCTACAATGAGCAGTTCTTC.

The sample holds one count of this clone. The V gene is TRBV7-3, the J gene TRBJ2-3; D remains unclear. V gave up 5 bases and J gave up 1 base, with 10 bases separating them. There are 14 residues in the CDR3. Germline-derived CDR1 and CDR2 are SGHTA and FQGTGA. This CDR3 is CASSGYGGTDTQYF. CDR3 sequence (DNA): TGTGCCAGCAGCGGTTACGGTGGCACAGATACGCAGTATTTT.

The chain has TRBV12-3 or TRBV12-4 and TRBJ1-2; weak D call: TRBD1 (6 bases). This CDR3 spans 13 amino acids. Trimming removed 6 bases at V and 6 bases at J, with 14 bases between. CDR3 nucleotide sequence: TGTGCCAGCAGCTACAGGGTGAGGGATGGCTACACCTTC. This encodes CASSYRVRDGYTF.

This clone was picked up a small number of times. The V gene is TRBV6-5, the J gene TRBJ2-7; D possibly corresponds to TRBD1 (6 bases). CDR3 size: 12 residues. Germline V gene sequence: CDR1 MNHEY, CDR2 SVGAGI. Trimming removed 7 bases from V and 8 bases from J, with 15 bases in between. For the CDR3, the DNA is TGTGCCAGCACTTCAGGTCAGGGGAAGCAGTACGTC. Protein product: CASTSGQGKQYV.